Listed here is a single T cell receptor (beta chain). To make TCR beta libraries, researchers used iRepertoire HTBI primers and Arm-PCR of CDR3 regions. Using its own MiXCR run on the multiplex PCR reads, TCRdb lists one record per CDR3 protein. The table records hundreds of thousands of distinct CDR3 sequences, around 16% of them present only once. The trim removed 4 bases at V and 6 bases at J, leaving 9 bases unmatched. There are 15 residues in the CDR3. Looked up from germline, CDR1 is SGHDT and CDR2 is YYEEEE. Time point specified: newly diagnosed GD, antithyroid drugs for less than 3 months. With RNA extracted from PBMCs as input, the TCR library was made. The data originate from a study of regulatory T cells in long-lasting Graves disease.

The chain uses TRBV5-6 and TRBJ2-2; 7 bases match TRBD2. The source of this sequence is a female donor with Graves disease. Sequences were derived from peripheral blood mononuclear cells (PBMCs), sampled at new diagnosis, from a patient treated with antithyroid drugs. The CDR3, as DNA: TGTGCCAGCAGCAGGGACTATGGGGGACCCGGGGAGCTGTTTTTT. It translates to CASSRDYGGPGELFF.